These 12 T cell receptor beta chains originate from one sample sequenced in a study of identifying expanded T cells in peripheral blood. Sequencing used immunoSEQ multiplex PCR; TCRdb keeps in-frame clones, though not all of them. Altogether some 100,000 clones are present, about 87% being singletons, with the ten largest covering 5% to 6.5%. Sequenced sample: blood. Receptors were obtained from a person aged 18 to 75 in good health.

The chain employs TRBV7-9 and TRBJ1-2; D is undetermined. Germline loops: CDR1 SEHNR, CDR2 FQNEAQ (reference sequence). This CDR3 is built from 16 residues. V lost 2 bases and J lost 4, with 17 bases in between. For the CDR3, the DNA is TGTGCCAGCAGCTTATCGTACGGGGATAGCGCCTATGGCTACACCTTC. Residues: CASSLSYGDSAYGYTF.

V gene TRBV7-3 combines with J gene TRBJ2-3; D call uncertain. The V gene's germline CDR1 is SGHTA and CDR2 FQGTGA. The ends were cut back, 1 base at V and 2 bases at J, with 13 bases in the middle. The CDR3 extends over 16 amino acids. DNA of the CDR3: TGTGCCAGCAGCTTAAGGCCTAGGACCGACACAGATACGCAGTATTTT. Translation gives CASSLRPRTDTDTQYF.

The chain has TRBV19 and TRBJ2-3; TRBD2 matches at 7 bases. CDR3 length: 14 amino acids. Germline CDR1 and CDR2: LNHDA and SQIVND (reference sequence). Trimming removed 6 bases from V and 1 base from J; junction bases left unmatched: 4. CDR3 DNA sequence: TGTGCCAGTAGGCGTGCGGGGGGCACAGATACGCAGTATTTT. Its protein product is CASRRAGGTDTQYF.

A few counts support this clone. The chain joins TRBV7-9 to TRBJ1-1, with D unclear. This CDR3 has 12 amino acids. V was clipped by 10 bases and J by 1 base, with 10 bases between them. Germline V gene sequence: CDR1 SEHNR, CDR2 FQNEAQ (reference sequence). The CDR3 region is CATEQQNTEAFF. CDR3 DNA sequence: TGTGCCACCGAACAACAGAACACTGAAGCTTTCTTT.

For the CDR3, the DNA is TGTGCCAGCAGCTTAGCGAGCGCGGCTAGCAGACACACGGAGCAGTACTTC. Translating gives CASSLASAASRHTEQYF. The chain carries TRBV7-6 and TRBJ2-7; TRBD2 might be the D (5 bases). Per the germline V gene, CDR1 is SGHVS and CDR2 is FNYEAQ. Trimming removed 0 bases at V and 7 bases at J, with 22 bases between. The CDR3 is 17 amino acids.

The chain employs TRBV2 and TRBJ1-2, with 9 bases matching TRBD1. Trimming took 6 bases from V and 6 from J; bases not matched to a gene: 5. CDR3 length: 13 residues. Germline V lookup: CDR1 SNHLY, CDR2 FYNNEI. The CDR3 here is CASRLGQGDGYTF. CDR3 DNA sequence: TGTGCCAGCAGATTGGGACAGGGCGATGGCTACACCTTC. The variable domain in full, completed from reference TRBV2 and TRBJ1-2, reads EPEVTQTPSHQVTQMGQEVILRCVPISNHLYFYWYRQILGQKVEFLVSFYNNEISEKSEIFDDQFSVERPDGSNFTLKIRSTKLEDSAMYFCASRLGQGDGYTFGSGTRLTVV.

J is TRBJ1-2 and V is TRBV6-1; 7 nucleotides match TRBD1. V was pared by 4 bases and J by 0 bases, with 2 bases of the junction left unmatched. Germline V CDR1 and CDR2: MNHNS, SASEGT. The CDR3 covers 14 residues. The CDR3 is CASSAGTANYGYTF. Here the CDR3 DNA reads TGTGCCAGCAGTGCAGGGACAGCTAACTATGGCTACACCTTC.

This chain links TRBV6-6 with TRBJ2-1; 7 bases line up with TRBD1. The CDR3 runs 11 residues. V shed 6 bases and J 14 bases; nucleotides not matched to a gene: 7. The V gene's germline CDR1 is MNHNY and CDR2 SVGAGI (reference sequence). The CDR3 DNA sequence: TGTGCCAGCAGCCCCTCGACAGGGAAGTTCTTC. It specifies CASSPSTGKFF.

The chain is built from TRBV20-1 and TRBJ1-2; no definite D call. The ends were cut back, 3 bases at V and 3 bases at J, with 5 bases in the middle. The germline V gene has CDR1 DFQATT and CDR2 SNEGSKA (reference sequence). The CDR3 loop spans 11 amino acids. In DNA, the CDR3 is TGCAGTGCTAGGCGGGACTATGGCTACACCTTC. Its protein product is CSARRDYGYTF.

This chain connects TRBV4-3 to TRBJ1-5, with D unresolved. Germline assignment: CDR1 LGHNA and CDR2 YSLEER. The CDR3 is 16 residues long. V was shortened by 0 bases and J by 1 base, with 10 bases between the two germline ends. The CDR3 DNA sequence: TGCGCCAGCAGCCAAGATTGGGTGCCAAGCAATCAGCCCCAGCATTTT. Translating it yields CASSQDWVPSNQPQHF.

This chain's CDR3 is CASSSRFDQPQHF. The DNA of the CDR3 is TGTGCCAGCAGCTCCCGGTTTGACCAGCCCCAGCATTTT. J is TRBJ1-5 and V is TRBV7-6; no clear D gene. V gave up 4 bases and J gave up 7 bases, with 11 bases separating them. The length of the CDR3 is 13 residues. Germline loops: CDR1 SGHVS, CDR2 FNYEAQ. The full variable domain, in which reference TRBV7-6 and TRBJ1-5 provide the parts outside the CDR3, is GAGVSQSPRYKVTKRGQDVALRCDPISGHVSLYWYRQALGQGPEFLTYFNYEAQQDKSGLPNDRFSAERPEGSISTLTIQRTEQRDSAMYRCASSSRFDQPQHFGDGTRLSIL.

A single count supports this clone. The chain has TRBV5-6 and TRBJ2-5, with D unresolved. There are 15 residues in the CDR3. The germline gives CDR1 SGHDT, CDR2 YYEEEE. V was cut by 7 bases and J by 5 bases, with 21 bases left in between. The CDR3 coding sequence is TGTGCCAGCGCCACCGGCACAGCTTCTCGGGAGACCCAGTACTTC. It translates to CASATGTASRETQYF.